This T cell receptor (beta chain) was identified in a study of CD8+CD57+ T cells in acquired aplastic anemia. Across the study: The DNA of sorted CD4+ and CD8+ cells averaged 3.2 ug. An average of about 10.8 million reads for CD4+ cells was obtained from healthy donors. Whole-study findings and limits: Between the patient and control groups, CD8+ Simpson's diversity did not differ significantly. Patients and controls turned out to have 25 to 35 CD8+ CDR3 sequences in common.

V was cut by 1 base and J by 8 bases, with 11 bases left in between. Per germline, CDR1 SGHVS and CDR2 FQNEAQ. The CDR3 runs to 13 residues. This clonotype was counted many times. Its matching antigen is unknown. TCR beta VDJ and CDR3 profiles were obtained from a genomic DNA template. In TCRdb, the reads were re-called with MiXCR into one record per CDR3 protein. The data contain some 150,000 distinct CDR3 sequences, around two fifths of them singletons. The V call is TRBV7-8, the J call TRBJ1-2; no firm D call. The clonotype originates from a human donor in good health, serving as a control. The specimen was sorted CD4+, CD8+, or CD8+CD57+ T cells (not recorded which) from PBMCs. For the CDR3, the DNA is TGTGCCAGCAGCTTAGGCGGGCACTGGGGCTACACCTTC. Its translation is CASSLGGHWGYTF.